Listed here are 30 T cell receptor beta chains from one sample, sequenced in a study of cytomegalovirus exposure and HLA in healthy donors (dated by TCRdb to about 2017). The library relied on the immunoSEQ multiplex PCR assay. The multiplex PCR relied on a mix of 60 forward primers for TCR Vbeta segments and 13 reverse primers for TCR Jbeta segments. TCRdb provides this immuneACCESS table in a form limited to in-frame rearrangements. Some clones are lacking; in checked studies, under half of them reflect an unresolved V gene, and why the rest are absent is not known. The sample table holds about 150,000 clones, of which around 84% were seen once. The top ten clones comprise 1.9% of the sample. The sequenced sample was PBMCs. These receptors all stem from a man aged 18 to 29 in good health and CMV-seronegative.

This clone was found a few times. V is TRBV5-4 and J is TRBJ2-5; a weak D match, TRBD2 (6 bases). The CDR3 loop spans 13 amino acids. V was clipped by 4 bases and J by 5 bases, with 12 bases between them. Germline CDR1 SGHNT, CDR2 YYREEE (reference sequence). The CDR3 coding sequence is TGTGCCAGCAGCGCGGGACTTGGGGAGACCCAGTACTTC. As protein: CASSAGLGETQYF.

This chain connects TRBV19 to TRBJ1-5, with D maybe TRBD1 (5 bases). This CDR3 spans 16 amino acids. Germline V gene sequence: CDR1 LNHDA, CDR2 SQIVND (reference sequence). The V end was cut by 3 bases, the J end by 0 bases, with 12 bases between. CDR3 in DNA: TGTGCCAGTAGTATCGGGGGGACGTATAGCAATCAGCCCCAGCATTTT. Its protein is CASSIGGTYSNQPQHF. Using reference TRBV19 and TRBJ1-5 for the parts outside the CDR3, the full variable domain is DGGITQSPKYLFRKEGQNVTLSCEQNLNHDAMYWYRQDPGQGLRLIYYSQIVNDFQKGDIAEGYSVSREKKESFPLTVTSAQKNPTAFYLCASSIGGTYSNQPQHFGDGTRLSIL.

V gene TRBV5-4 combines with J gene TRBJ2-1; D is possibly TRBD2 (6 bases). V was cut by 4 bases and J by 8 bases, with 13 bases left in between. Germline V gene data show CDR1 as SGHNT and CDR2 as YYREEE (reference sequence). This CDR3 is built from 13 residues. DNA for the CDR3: TGTGCCAGCAGCATCGGGACTTCTCATGAGCAGTTCTTC. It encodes CASSIGTSHEQFF. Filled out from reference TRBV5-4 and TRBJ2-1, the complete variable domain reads ETGVTQSPTHLIKTRGQQVTLRCSSQSGHNTVSWYQQALGQGPQFIFQYYREEENGRGNFPPRFSGLQFPNYSSELNVNALELDDSALYLCASSIGTSHEQFFGPGTRLTVL.

The CDR3 protein is CAISGLAGADTQYF. CDR3 in DNA: TGTGCCATCAGTGGACTAGCGGGAGCAGATACGCAGTATTTT. V gene TRBV10-3 combines with J gene TRBJ2-3; 12 nucleotides agree with TRBD2. There are 14 residues in the CDR3. Germline V lookup: CDR1 ENHRY, CDR2 SYGVKD. Trimming at V came to 4 bases and at J to 4 bases, leaving 0 bases not matched to a gene.

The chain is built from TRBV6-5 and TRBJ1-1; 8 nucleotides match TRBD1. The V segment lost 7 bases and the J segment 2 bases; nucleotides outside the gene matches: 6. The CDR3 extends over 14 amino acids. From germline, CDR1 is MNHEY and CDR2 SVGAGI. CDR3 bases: TGTGCCAGCACCATGGGACAGGTTAACACTGAAGCTTTCTTT. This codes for CASTMGQVNTEAFF.

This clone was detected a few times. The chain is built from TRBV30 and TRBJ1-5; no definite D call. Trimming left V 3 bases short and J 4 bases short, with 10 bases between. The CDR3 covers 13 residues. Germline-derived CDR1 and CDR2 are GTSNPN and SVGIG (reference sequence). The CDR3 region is CAWSLQFNQPQHF. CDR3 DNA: TGTGCCTGGAGCCTCCAGTTTAATCAGCCCCAGCATTTT. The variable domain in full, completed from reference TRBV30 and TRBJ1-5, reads SQTIHQWPATLVQPVGSPLSLECTVEGTSNPNLYWYRQAAGRGLQLLFYSVGIGQISSEVPQNLSASRPQDRQFILSSKKLLLSDSGFYLCAWSLQFNQPQHFGDGTRLSIL.

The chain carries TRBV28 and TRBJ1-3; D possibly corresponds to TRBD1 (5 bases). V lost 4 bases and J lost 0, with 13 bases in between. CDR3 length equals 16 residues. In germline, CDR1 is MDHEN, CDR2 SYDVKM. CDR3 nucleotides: TGTGCCAGCAGTTCTAGGGTGGGGCGCTCTGGAAACACCATATATTTT. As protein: CASSSRVGRSGNTIYF.

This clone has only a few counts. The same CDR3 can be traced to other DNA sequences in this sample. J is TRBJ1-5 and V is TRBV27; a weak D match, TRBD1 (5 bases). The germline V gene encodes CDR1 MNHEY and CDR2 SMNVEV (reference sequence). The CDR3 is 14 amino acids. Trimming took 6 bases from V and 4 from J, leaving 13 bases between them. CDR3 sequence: CASSYGQSNQPQHF. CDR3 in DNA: TGTGCCAGCAGCTATGGACAAAGTAATCAGCCCCAGCATTTT.

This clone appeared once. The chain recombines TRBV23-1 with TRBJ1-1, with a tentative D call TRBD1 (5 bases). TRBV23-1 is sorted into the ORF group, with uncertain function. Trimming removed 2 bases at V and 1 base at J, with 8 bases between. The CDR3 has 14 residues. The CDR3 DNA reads TGCGCCAGCAGTCAAGGACATCCGAACACTGAAGCTTTCTTT. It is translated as CASSQGHPNTEAFF.

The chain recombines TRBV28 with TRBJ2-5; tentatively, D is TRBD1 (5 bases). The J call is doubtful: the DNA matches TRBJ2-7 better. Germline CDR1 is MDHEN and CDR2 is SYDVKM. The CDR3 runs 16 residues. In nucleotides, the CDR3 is TGTGCCAGCAGTTCAAACCGCAGGGCCCCTACTTACGAGCAGTACTTC. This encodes CASSSNRRAPTYEQYF.

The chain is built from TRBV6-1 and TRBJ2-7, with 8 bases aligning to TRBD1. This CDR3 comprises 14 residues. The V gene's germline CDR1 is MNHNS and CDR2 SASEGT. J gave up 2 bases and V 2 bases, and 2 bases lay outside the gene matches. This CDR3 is CASSEQGATYEQYF. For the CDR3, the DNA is TGTGCCAGCAGTGAACAGGGGGCAACCTACGAGCAGTACTTC.

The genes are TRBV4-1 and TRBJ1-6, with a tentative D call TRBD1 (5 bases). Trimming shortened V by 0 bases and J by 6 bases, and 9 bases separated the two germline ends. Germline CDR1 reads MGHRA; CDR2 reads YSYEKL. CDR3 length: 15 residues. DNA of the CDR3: TGCGCCAGCAGCCAAGAAGGCGGGGGTAATTCACCCCTCCACTTT. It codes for CASSQEGGGNSPLHF.

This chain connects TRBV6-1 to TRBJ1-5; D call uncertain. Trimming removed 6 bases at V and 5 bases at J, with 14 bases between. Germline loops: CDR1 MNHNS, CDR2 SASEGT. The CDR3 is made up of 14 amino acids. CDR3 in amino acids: CASSPSRGHQPQHF. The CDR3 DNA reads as TGTGCCAGCAGCCCGAGCCGCGGTCATCAGCCCCAGCATTTT.

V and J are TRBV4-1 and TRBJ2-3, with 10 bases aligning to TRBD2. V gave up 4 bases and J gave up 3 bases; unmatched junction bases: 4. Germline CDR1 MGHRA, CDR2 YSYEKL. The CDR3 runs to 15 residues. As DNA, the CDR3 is TGCGCCAGCAGCCCAAGCGGGAGGGGGACAGATACGCAGTATTTT. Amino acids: CASSPSGRGTDTQYF.

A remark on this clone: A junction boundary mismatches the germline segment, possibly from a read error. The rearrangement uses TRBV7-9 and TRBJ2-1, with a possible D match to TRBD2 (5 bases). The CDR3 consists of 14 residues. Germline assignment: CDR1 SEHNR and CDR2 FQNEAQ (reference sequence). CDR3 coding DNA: TGTTCCAGCACTCCGGGGAGCTCCTACAATGAGCAGTTCTTC. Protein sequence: CSSTPGSSYNEQFF.

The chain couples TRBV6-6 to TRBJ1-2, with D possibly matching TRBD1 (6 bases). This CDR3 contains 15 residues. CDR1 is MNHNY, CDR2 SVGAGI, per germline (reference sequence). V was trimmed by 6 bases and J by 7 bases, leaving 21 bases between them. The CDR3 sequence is CASSKNRAPWGGYTF. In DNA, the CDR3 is TGTGCCAGCAGCAAGAACAGGGCGCCATGGGGTGGCTACACCTTC.

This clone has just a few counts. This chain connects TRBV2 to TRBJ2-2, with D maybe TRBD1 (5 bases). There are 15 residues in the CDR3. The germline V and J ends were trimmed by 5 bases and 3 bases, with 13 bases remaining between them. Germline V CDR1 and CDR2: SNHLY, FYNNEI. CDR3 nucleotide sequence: TGTGCCAGCAGTCCCGAAATAGGGGACACCGGGGAGCTGTTTTTT. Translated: CASSPEIGDTGELFF.

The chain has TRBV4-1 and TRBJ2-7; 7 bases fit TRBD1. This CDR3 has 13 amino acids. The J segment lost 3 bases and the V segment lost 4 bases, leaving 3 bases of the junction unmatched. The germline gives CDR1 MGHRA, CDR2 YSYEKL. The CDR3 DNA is TGCGCCAGCAGCCCTCGGGACAGCTACGAGCAGTACTTC. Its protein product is CASSPRDSYEQYF.

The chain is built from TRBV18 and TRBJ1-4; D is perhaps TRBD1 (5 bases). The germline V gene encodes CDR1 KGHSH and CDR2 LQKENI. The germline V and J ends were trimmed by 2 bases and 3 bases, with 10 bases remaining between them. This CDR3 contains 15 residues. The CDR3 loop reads CASSPIQGPNEKLFF. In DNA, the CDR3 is TGTGCCAGCTCACCAATCCAGGGCCCTAATGAAAAACTGTTTTTT.

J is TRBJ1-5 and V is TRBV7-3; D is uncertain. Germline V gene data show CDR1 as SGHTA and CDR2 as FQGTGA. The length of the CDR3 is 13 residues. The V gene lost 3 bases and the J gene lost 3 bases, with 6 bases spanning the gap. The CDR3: CASSLGHNQPQHF. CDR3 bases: TGTGCCAGCAGCTTGGGCCACAATCAGCCCCAGCATTTT.

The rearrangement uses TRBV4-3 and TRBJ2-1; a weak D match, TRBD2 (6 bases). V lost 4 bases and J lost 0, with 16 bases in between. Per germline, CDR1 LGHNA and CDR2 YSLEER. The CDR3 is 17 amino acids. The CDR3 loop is CASSRLTRESSYNEQFF. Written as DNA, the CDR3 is TGCGCCAGCAGCCGCCTTACCCGGGAGTCCTCCTACAATGAGCAGTTCTTC.

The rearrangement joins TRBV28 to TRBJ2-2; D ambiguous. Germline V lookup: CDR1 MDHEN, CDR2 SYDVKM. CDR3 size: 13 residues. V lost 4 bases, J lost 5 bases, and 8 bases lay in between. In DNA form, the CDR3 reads TGTGCCAGCAGTTCCCCCCTTACCGGGGAGCTGTTTTTT. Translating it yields CASSSPLTGELFF.

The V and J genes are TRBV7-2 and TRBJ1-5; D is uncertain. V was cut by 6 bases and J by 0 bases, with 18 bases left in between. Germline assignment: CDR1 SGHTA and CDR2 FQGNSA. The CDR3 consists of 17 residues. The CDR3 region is CASSLTGVPYSNQPQHF. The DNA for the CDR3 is TGTGCCAGCAGTTTAACCGGGGTGCCATATAGCAATCAGCCCCAGCATTTT.

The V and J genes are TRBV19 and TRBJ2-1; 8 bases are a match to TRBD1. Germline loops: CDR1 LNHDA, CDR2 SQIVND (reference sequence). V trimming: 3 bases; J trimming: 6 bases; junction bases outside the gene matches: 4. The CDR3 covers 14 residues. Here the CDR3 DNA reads TGTGCCAGTAGTATTCAGGGGGCCGGCAATGAGCAGTTCTTC. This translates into CASSIQGAGNEQFF.

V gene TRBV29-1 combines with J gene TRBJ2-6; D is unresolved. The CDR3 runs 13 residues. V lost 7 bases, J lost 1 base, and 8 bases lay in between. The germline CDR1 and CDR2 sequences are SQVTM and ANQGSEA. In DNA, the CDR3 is TGCAGCGCCCGAGTGTCTGGGGCCAACGTCCTGACTTTC. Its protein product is CSARVSGANVLTF.

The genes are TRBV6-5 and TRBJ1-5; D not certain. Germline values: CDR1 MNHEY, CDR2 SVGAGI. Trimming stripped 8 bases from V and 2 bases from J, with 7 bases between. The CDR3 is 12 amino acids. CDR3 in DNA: TGTGCCAGCGGACTGCGCAATCAGCCCCAGCATTTT. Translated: CASGLRNQPQHF.

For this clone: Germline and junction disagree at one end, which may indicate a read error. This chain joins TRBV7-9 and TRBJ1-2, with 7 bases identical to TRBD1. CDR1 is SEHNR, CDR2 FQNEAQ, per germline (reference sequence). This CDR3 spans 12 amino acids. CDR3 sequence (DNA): TGTTCCAGCAGGCCTGACAGGGATGGCTACACCTTC. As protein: CSSRPDRDGYTF.

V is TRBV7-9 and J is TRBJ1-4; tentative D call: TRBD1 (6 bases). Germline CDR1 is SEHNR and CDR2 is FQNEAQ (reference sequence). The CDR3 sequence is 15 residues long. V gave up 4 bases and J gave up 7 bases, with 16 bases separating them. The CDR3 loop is CASSSLEGGPEKLFF. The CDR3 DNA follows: TGTGCCAGCAGCTCCCTCGAGGGGGGGCCTGAAAAACTGTTTTTT.

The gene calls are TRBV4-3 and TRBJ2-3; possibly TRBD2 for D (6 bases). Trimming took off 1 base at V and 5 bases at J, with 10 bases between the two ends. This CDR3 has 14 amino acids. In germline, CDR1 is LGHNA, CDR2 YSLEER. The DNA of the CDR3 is TGCGCCAGCAGCCAAGCCCCGGGGGTAGATACGCAGTATTTT. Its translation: CASSQAPGVDTQYF.

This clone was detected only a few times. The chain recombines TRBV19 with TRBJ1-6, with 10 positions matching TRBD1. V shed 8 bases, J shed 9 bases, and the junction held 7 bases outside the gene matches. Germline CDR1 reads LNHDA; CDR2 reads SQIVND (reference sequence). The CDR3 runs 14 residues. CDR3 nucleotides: TGTGCCAGTCGGCAGAGGACAGGGGGTTCACCCCTCCACTTT. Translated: CASRQRTGGSPLHF. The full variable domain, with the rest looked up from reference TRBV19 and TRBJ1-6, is DGGITQSPKYLFRKEGQNVTLSCEQNLNHDAMYWYRQDPGQGLRLIYYSQIVNDFQKGDIAEGYSVSREKKESFPLTVTSAQKNPTAFYLCASRQRTGGSPLHFGNGTRLTVT.